This entry describes one T cell receptor beta chain. cDNA molecules, individually, were tagged with unique molecular identifiers. TCRdb independently ran MiXCR on the 5' RACE reads; one entry per CDR3 protein. There are approximately 80,000 distinct CDR3 sequences in the sample; about 11% occur only once, and approximately 12% lies in the top ten. Germline V gene data show CDR1 as MNHEY and CDR2 as SMNVEV (reference sequence). This CDR3 is 16 amino acids long. V was pared by 4 bases and J by 0 bases, with 3 bases of the junction left unmatched. These data originate in a study of early T cells in non-severe SARS-CoV-2 infection. Study-level background: Sequenced bulk RNA came from whole blood that was unsorted, and chains were unpaired.

The clonotype was recovered from an adult who was a healthcare worker with PCR-confirmed SARS-CoV-2 infection or an uninfected control (not recorded which). The V gene is TRBV27, the J gene TRBJ2-5; TRBD2 aligns across 12 bases. The material was whole blood, obtained at baseline. This CDR3 reads CASSSASGGDQETQYF. CDR3 in DNA: TGTGCCAGCAGTTCCGCTAGCGGGGGGGACCAAGAGACCCAGTACTTC.